Only a few counts were recorded for the clone carrying this T cell receptor (beta chain). Its antigen is as yet unknown. TCRdb re-derived calls from the 5' RACE reads in MiXCR, one entry per CDR3 protein. The sample yields around 490,000 distinct CDR3 sequences, more than 13% seen once. These data originate in a study of identical twins. The germline V gene encodes CDR1 LGHNA and CDR2 YSLEER. The V and J ends lost 0 bases and 2 bases respectively, with 11 bases between them. The CDR3 runs 16 residues. General observations from the study: The study reached conclusions through statistical analysis that was cross-sectional, not following the same donors. A lower insertion count was a feature of abundant cord blood beta clonotypes, with no such feature in memory repertoires. Among monozygotic twins, out-of-frame TCR alpha sharing exceeded what models predicted. Out-of-frame alpha sequences common to twins exhibited a surplus of low generation probability.

In addition, the sample was reused for a study of yellow fever vaccine responses in identical twins.

Material for sequencing was CD4+ T cells sorted from blood. This receptor was obtained from a young woman in good health. The chain employs TRBV4-3 and TRBJ2-1; no reliable D call. The CDR3 protein is CASSQDGRQPYNEQFF. DNA of the CDR3: TGCGCCAGCAGCCAAGATGGAAGACAACCCTACAATGAGCAGTTCTTC.